This is a list of T cell receptor beta chains from one sample in a study of identical twins. TCRdb itself ran the 5' RACE reads through MiXCR, one entry per CDR3 protein. This table has a few hundred thousand distinct CDR3 sequences, 9% to 15% appearing once. This same sample was also taken into another study, of yellow fever vaccine responses in identical twins.

The sequenced material came from CD8+ T cells sorted from blood. The receptors come from a woman younger than 30 in good health. CDR3s include the opening cysteine and the closing phenylalanine or tryptophan. Each record gives: D gene, V gene, clone size, J gene, CDR3 DNA, CDR3 protein. D genes are given only for firm matches. A clone size is listed for some rows: how often the clone was seen (once, few, many), or a class if it is expanded.

.	TRBV28	.	TRBJ2-1	TGTGCCAGCACCCAGGACGAAGACAATGAGCAGTTCTTC	CASTQDEDNEQFF
.	TRBV2	.	TRBJ1-1	TGTGCCAGCATGGTCACGAGTGACGGCACTGAAGCTTTCTTT	CASMVTSDGTEAFF
TRBD2	TRBV28	few	TRBJ2-1	TGTGCCAGCAGTTTAGAGGTAGCGGGAGTGGATGAGCAGTTCTTC	CASSLEVAGVDEQFF
.	TRBV2	few	TRBJ2-3	TGTGCCAGCAGTGAACTTCAGGGTATCACAGATACGCAGTATTTT	CASSELQGITDTQYF
TRBD2	TRBV12-3/TRBV12-4	many	TRBJ2-3	TGTGCCAGCAGTCTAGCGGGACGGCGCACAGATACGCAGTATTTT	CASSLAGRRTDTQYF
TRBD1	TRBV27	few	TRBJ1-1	TGTGCCAGCGGGACAGGGAACACTGAAGCTTTCTTT	CASGTGNTEAFF
TRBD1	TRBV9	.	TRBJ2-1	TGTGCCAGCAGCGTAGTGGGACAGGGGTCTGATGAGCAGTTCTTC	CASSVVGQGSDEQFF
.	TRBV5-6	few	TRBJ1-5	TGTGCCAGCAGGTTCGACAGGCTACATCAGCCCCAGCATTTT	CASRFDRLHQPQHF
TRBD2	TRBV5-6	.	TRBJ2-1	TGTGCCAGCAGCTACGGACTAGTCCGCAATGAGCAGTTCTTC	CASSYGLVRNEQFF
TRBD2	TRBV10-3	few	TRBJ2-2	TGTGCCATCACCGAGACTAGCGGGAGGAACACCGGGGAGCTGTTTTTT	CAITETSGRNTGELFF
TRBD2	TRBV9	many	TRBJ2-1	TGTGCCAGCAGCGAGAGACTAGCGGGTCCCGTCTCCTACAATGAGCAGTTCTTC	CASSERLAGPVSYNEQFF
.	TRBV29-1	.	TRBJ2-1	TGCAGCGTTACCAGGGACAATGAGCAGTTCTTC	CSVTRDNEQFF
TRBD2	TRBV7-7	.	TRBJ2-1	TGTGCCAGCAGCCCTTATCCCGCTAGCGGGGTCAATGAGCAGTTCTTC	CASSPYPASGVNEQFF